Shown below are 21 T cell receptor beta chains from a single sample sequenced in a study of T-cell memory formation after mild COVID-19. TCRdb processed the 5' RACE reads anew with MiXCR; each CDR3 protein has one entry. In the table there are tens of thousands of distinct CDR3 sequences, around a quarter of which are singletons. What was sequenced was PBMCs or a T cell subset sorted from them (not recorded which). The receptor set was obtained from a man between 18 and 35 years old who had mild COVID-19 (a few samples of this study predate the infection). Cell type and time point are not known.

The chain links TRBV6-4 to TRBJ2-1, with a tentative D call TRBD2 (5 bases). V lost 0 bases and J 6 bases, leaving 6 bases between the germline ends. CDR3 length: 13 residues. Looked up from germline, CDR1 is MRHNA and CDR2 is SNTAGT. CDR3 protein: CASSDSGGNEQFF. The CDR3 DNA sequence: TGTGCCAGCAGTGACTCAGGAGGCAATGAGCAGTTCTTC.

This clonotype was observed at least ten times. The V and J genes are TRBV6-5 and TRBJ2-3; possibly TRBD1 for D (5 bases). Germline CDR1 reads MNHEY; CDR2 reads SVGAGI. V dropped 6 bases and J dropped 2 bases, with 15 bases sitting between them. The CDR3 covers 15 residues. This chain's CDR3 is CASSRVGPDTDTQYF. CDR3 coding DNA: TGTGCCAGCAGCCGCGTGGGGCCCGACACAGATACGCAGTATTTT.

This clonotype was detected only a few times. The chain joins TRBV9 to TRBJ1-2; maybe TRBD1 (5 bases). Looked up from germline, CDR1 is SGDLS and CDR2 is YYNGEE. V was trimmed by 0 bases and J by 3 bases, leaving 6 bases between them. This CDR3 has 13 residues. The CDR3 DNA reads as TGTGCCAGCAGCGTAGGAGGGGACTATGGCTACACCTTC. It encodes CASSVGGDYGYTF. The full variable domain, completed using reference TRBV9 and TRBJ1-2, is DSGVTQTPKHLITATGQRVTLRCSPRSGDLSVYWYQQSLDQGLQFLIQYYNGEERAKGNILERFSAQQFPDLHSELNLSSLELGDSALYFCASSVGGDYGYTFGSGTRLTVV.

This clonotype was seen more than once but under ten times. The V gene is TRBV27, the J gene TRBJ2-3; 7 bases align to TRBD2. V shed 6 bases and J 0 bases; nucleotides not matched to a gene: 3. Germline V gives CDR1 MNHEY, CDR2 SMNVEV (reference sequence). The CDR3 is 14 residues long. The CDR3 region has the DNA TGTGCCAGCAGCCCTAGCGGTAGCACAGATACGCAGTATTTT. Translated: CASSPSGSTDTQYF.

This clonotype turned up a few times. This sequence joins TRBV9 and TRBJ2-1; 8 bases align to TRBD1. V gave up 4 bases and J gave up 8 bases; unmatched junction bases: 11. Germline CDR1 SGDLS, CDR2 YYNGEE. This CDR3 spans 15 amino acids. CDR3 bases: TGTGCCAGCAGCCCCCGGACAGGGTTTCGGGATGAGCAGTTCTTC. It translates to CASSPRTGFRDEQFF. The complete variable domain, with remaining parts taken from reference TRBV9 and TRBJ2-1, reads DSGVTQTPKHLITATGQRVTLRCSPRSGDLSVYWYQQSLDQGLQFLIQYYNGEERAKGNILERFSAQQFPDLHSELNLSSLELGDSALYFCASSPRTGFRDEQFFGPGTRLTVL.

This clonotype was found once. The chain carries TRBV28 and TRBJ1-5; D not resolved. V lost 5 bases and J 4 bases, leaving 9 bases between the germline ends. CDR1 and CDR2 from the germline V gene are MDHEN and SYDVKM. CDR3 length: 13 amino acids. CDR3 DNA: TGTGCCAGCAGTGACATTGGGAATCAGCCCCAGCATTTT. Encoded protein: CASSDIGNQPQHF.

This clonotype has only a few counts. The chain has TRBV28 and TRBJ2-7; the D call may be TRBD1 or TRBD2 (6 bases each). Germline values: CDR1 MDHEN, CDR2 SYDVKM. The CDR3 consists of 12 residues. Trimming removed 3 bases from V and 6 bases from J, with 9 bases in between. CDR3 bases: TGTGCCAGCAGTTTGAGGGGGGCCGAGCAGTACGTC. Its translation: CASSLRGAEQYV.

In this sample, this clonotype turned up a few times. The V and J genes are TRBV15 and TRBJ1-2; TRBD1 aligns across 8 bases. The CDR3 loop spans 14 amino acids. CDR1 is LNHNV, CDR2 YYDKDF, per germline (reference sequence). V lost 4 bases to trimming and J lost 4 bases; unmatched junction nucleotides: 5. The CDR3 spells CATSKRGQVYGYTF. CDR3 bases: TGTGCCACCAGCAAAAGGGGACAGGTCTATGGCTACACCTTC. The variable domain in full, completed from reference TRBV15 and TRBJ1-2, reads DAMVIQNPRYQVTQFGKPVTLSCSQTLNHNVMYWYQQKSSQAPKLLFHYYDKDFNNEADTPDNFQSRRPNTSFCFLDIRSPGLGDTAMYLCATSKRGQVYGYTFGSGTRLTVV.

The chain carries TRBV4-1 and TRBJ2-7; D is perhaps TRBD1 or TRBD2 (6 bases each). The germline CDR1 and CDR2 sequences are MGHRA and YSYEKL. The CDR3 sequence is 14 residues long. The germline V and J ends were trimmed by 3 bases and 0 bases, with 9 bases remaining between them. CDR3 DNA: TGCGCCAGCAGCCAGGAGGGGGACTCCTACGAGCAGTACTTC. This encodes CASSQEGDSYEQYF.

This clonotype rates as medium-sized. The gene calls are TRBV4-3 and TRBJ2-3; possible D gene TRBD2, 6 bases. Germline CDR1 reads LGHNA; CDR2 reads YSLEER. V was clipped by 2 bases and J by 9 bases, with 21 bases between them. The CDR3 consists of 16 residues. The chain's CDR3 is CASSQQVGGTRGTQYF. CDR3 DNA: TGCGCCAGCAGCCAACAAGTGGGAGGTACCCGCGGAACGCAGTATTTT.

The chain employs TRBV24-1 and TRBJ2-3, with TRBD1 identical over 7 bases. The V gene end was trimmed by 7 bases and the J gene end by 0 bases; junction bases not matched to a gene: 6. This CDR3 spans 15 amino acids. Germline-derived CDR1 and CDR2 are KGHDR and SFDVKD. Here the CDR3 DNA reads TGTGCCACCAGCCGTGACAGGGCTAGCACAGATACGCAGTATTTT. Encoded protein: CATSRDRASTDTQYF.

J is TRBJ2-1 and V is TRBV30; D remains ambiguous. The CDR3 spans 13 residues. Germline CDR1 reads GTSNPN; CDR2 reads SVGIG (reference sequence). Trimming took off 0 bases at V and 9 bases at J, with 12 bases between the two ends. CDR3 nucleotides: TGTGCCTGGAGTGTACTCGGGCCGGGTGAGCAGTTCTTC. This codes for CAWSVLGPGEQFF. The full variable domain, its missing parts supplied by reference TRBV30 and TRBJ2-1, is SQTIHQWPATLVQPVGSPLSLECTVEGTSNPNLYWYRQAAGRGLQLLFYSVGIGQISSEVPQNLSASRPQDRQFILSSKKLLLSDSGFYLCAWSVLGPGEQFFGPGTRLTVL.

This chain uses TRBV6-2 or TRBV6-3 with TRBJ2-5; 7 nucleotides align to TRBD1. Per the germline V gene, CDR1 is MNHEY and CDR2 is SVGEGT. V lost 0 bases, J lost 5 bases, and 6 bases stayed unmatched. The CDR3 has 15 residues. The CDR3 DNA reads as TGTGCCAGCAGTTACTCCGGGACAGCTCGGGAGACCCAGTACTTC. It codes for CASSYSGTARETQYF.

This clonotype was seen a few times. DNA for the CDR3: TGTGCCAGCAGTTACTCGGGTGGATACTACGAGCAGTACTTC. Protein product: CASSYSGGYYEQYF. The V gene is TRBV6-5, the J gene TRBJ2-7; D remains unclear. The V end was cut by 0 bases, the J end by 3 bases, with 9 bases between. Germline CDR1 MNHEY, CDR2 SVGAGI. The CDR3 is 14 residues long.

This chain uses TRBV19 with TRBJ1-1; a possible D gene is TRBD1 (6 bases). Trimming removed 7 bases from V and 3 bases from J, with 15 bases in between. The germline V gene has CDR1 LNHDA and CDR2 SQIVND (reference sequence). This CDR3 region has 14 residues. DNA of the CDR3: TGTGCCAGTATTGGGACATTTGCGGACACTGAAGCTTTCTTT. It translates to CASIGTFADTEAFF.

The table lists this clonotype with a few counts. This chain joins TRBV4-3 and TRBJ1-5, with unresolved D. With 0 bases removed from V and 4 bases from J, the gap between germline ends came to 10 bases. Per the germline V gene, CDR1 is LGHNA and CDR2 is YSLEER. The CDR3 covers 15 residues. The DNA of the CDR3 is TGCGCCAGCAGCCAAGATCATTGGGCGAATCAGCCCCAGCATTTT. The encoded protein is CASSQDHWANQPQHF.

The genes are TRBV6-2 or TRBV6-3 and TRBJ2-1; D is possibly TRBD2 (5 bases). CDR1 is MNHEY and CDR2 is SVGEGT in the germline V gene. V lost 2 bases and J lost 3, with 11 bases in between. This CDR3 is 15 amino acids long. CDR3 bases: TGTGCCAGCAGTTACAGGCTAGAGGGCTACAATGAGCAGTTCTTC. This translates into CASSYRLEGYNEQFF.

This clonotype was observed a handful of times. The chain couples TRBV12-3 or TRBV12-4 to TRBJ2-1; the D gene could be TRBD1 or TRBD2 (6 bases each). The CDR3 has 14 residues. The ends were cut back, 4 bases at V and 1 base at J, with 8 bases in the middle. DNA for the CDR3: TGTGCCAGCAGTTGGGGGGCGTCCTACAATGAGCAGTTCTTC. Its translation: CASSWGASYNEQFF.

V and J are TRBV9 and TRBJ2-3; TRBD2 aligns across 13 bases. Germline trimming cut 4 bases from V and 4 bases from J; bases unmatched to any gene: 6. Germline V gives CDR1 SGDLS, CDR2 YYNGEE. The CDR3 totals 16 residues. CDR3 nucleotides: TGTGCCAGCAGCCCAACTAGCGGGGGGGCGGCAGATACGCAGTATTTT. It specifies CASSPTSGGAADTQYF. Drawing the rest from reference TRBV9 and TRBJ2-3, the complete variable domain is DSGVTQTPKHLITATGQRVTLRCSPRSGDLSVYWYQQSLDQGLQFLIQYYNGEERAKGNILERFSAQQFPDLHSELNLSSLELGDSALYFCASSPTSGGAADTQYFGPGTRLTVL.

This sequence joins TRBV4-1 and TRBJ2-7, with TRBD2 identical over 9 bases. There are 16 residues in the CDR3. Germline CDR1 MGHRA, CDR2 YSYEKL. V lost 0 bases, J lost 4 bases, and 7 bases stayed unmatched. The CDR3 nucleotides are TGCGCCAGCAGCCAAGACGTAGGTAGCGGGGGTTACGAGCAGTACTTC. Protein: CASSQDVGSGGYEQYF.

This clonotype was observed a few times. The chain has TRBV12-3 or TRBV12-4 and TRBJ1-1; D unclear. V shed 4 bases and J shed 4 bases, with 13 bases lying between them. The CDR3 sequence is 14 residues long. CDR3 residues: CASSWQVRGTEAFF. CDR3 DNA: TGTGCCAGCAGTTGGCAGGTCCGGGGCACTGAAGCTTTCTTT.